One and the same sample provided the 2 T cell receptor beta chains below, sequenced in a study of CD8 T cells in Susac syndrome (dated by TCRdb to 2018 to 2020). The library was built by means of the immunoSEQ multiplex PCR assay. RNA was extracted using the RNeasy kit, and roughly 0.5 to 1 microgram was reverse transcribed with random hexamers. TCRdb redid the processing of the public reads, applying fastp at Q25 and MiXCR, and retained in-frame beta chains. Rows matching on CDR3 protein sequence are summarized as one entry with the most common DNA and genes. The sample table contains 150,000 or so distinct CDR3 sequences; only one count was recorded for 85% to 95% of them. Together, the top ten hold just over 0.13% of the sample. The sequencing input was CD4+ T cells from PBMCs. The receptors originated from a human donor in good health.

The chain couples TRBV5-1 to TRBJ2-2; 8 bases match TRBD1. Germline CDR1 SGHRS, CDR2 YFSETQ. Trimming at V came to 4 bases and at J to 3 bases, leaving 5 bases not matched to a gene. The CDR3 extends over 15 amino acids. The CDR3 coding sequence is TGCGCCAGCAGCCCCGAGACAGGGGACACCGGGGAGCTGTTTTTT. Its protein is CASSPETGDTGELFF.

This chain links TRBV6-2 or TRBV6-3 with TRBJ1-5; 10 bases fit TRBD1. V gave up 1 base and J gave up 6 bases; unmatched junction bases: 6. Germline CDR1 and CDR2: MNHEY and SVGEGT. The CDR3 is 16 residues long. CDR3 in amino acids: CASSYYRDRGRQPQHF. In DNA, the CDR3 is TGTGCCAGCAGTTACTACCGGGACAGGGGCCGTCAGCCCCAGCATTTT.